These 23 T cell receptor beta chains originate from one sample sequenced in a study of shared clonotypes between healthy human individuals. CD45RO-negative cells were positively selected for CCR7, leaving out terminally differentiated effector memory CD45RA+ cells. Clones were sequenced by immunoSEQ multiplex PCR, and TCRdb holds only the in-frame ones, with some missing. The sample lists approximately 2,200,000 clones; 85% to 95% were seen once. The source material was naive CD8+ T cells from PBMCs. All receptors come from a man aged 18 to 29 in good health. Some clones in this sample may be carry-over from other donors' samples.

The chain links TRBV7-9 to TRBJ2-4, with no clear D. V lost 3 bases and J 6 bases, leaving 15 bases between the germline ends. The CDR3 sequence is 15 residues long. Germline assignment: CDR1 SEHNR and CDR2 FQNEAQ (reference sequence). The CDR3 DNA sequence: TGTGCCAGCAGCTTGGTTCTCGGCAACTTAAACATTCAGTACTTC. This sequence encodes CASSLVLGNLNIQYF.

The CDR3 reads CASSLGGGRANNEQFF. DNA of the CDR3: TGTGCCAGCAGCTTAGGAGGCGGGAGGGCCAACAATGAGCAGTTCTTC. The chain links TRBV7-3 to TRBJ2-1; TRBD2 aligns across 9 bases. The junction had 7 bases not matched to a gene; V was cut back by 2 bases and J by 5 bases. Germline CDR1 SGHTA, CDR2 FQGTGA. The CDR3 runs 16 residues.

V gene TRBV28 combines with J gene TRBJ1-2; 7 nucleotides line up with TRBD1. The length of the CDR3 is 16 residues. V gave up 5 bases and J gave up 3 bases; unmatched junction bases: 12. Germline values: CDR1 MDHEN, CDR2 SYDVKM. The CDR3 loop is CASSSTGTENHYGYTF. The CDR3 DNA reads as TGTGCCAGCAGTAGCACTGGGACAGAAAATCACTATGGCTACACCTTC.

The chain recombines TRBV5-4 with TRBJ1-2; no firm D call. Germline CDR1 is SGHNT and CDR2 is YYREEE (reference sequence). The CDR3 spans 12 residues. V was shortened by 3 bases and J by 8 bases, with 11 bases between the two germline ends. CDR3 in amino acids: CASSYSGPGYTF. DNA for the CDR3: TGTGCCAGCAGCTATTCCGGGCCCGGCTACACCTTC.

This clone was picked up one time. This sample also contains other DNA sequences that code for the same CDR3. The chain carries TRBV4-1 and TRBJ2-7; 12 nucleotides agree with TRBD1. The CDR3 has 16 amino acids. V was pared by 0 bases and J by 4 bases, with 4 bases of the junction left unmatched. Germline CDR1 is MGHRA and CDR2 is YSYEKL. The chain's CDR3 is CASSQDPGQGAYEQYF. The DNA of the CDR3 is TGCGCCAGCAGCCAAGATCCGGGACAGGGGGCGTACGAGCAGTACTTC.

The V gene is TRBV9, the J gene TRBJ2-5; TRBD2 matches 7 bases. The CDR3 spans 14 residues. The V gene end was trimmed by 3 bases and the J gene end by 5 bases; junction bases not matched to a gene: 7. CDR1 and CDR2 (germline): SGDLS, YYNGEE. CDR3 residues: CASSGGGWGETQYF. The CDR3 DNA is TGTGCCAGCAGCGGGGGAGGGTGGGGCGAGACCCAGTACTTC.

Worth noting for this clone: The same CDR3 can be traced to other DNA sequences in this sample. V usage is TRBV5-6 and J usage is TRBJ2-7, with D unresolved. Germline V gives CDR1 SGHDT, CDR2 YYEEEE. V shed 1 base and J shed 2 bases, with 7 bases lying between them. CDR3 length: 13 amino acids. As DNA, the CDR3 is TGTGCCAGCAGCTTGTTGGCAGCCTACGAGCAGTACTTC. This sequence encodes CASSLLAAYEQYF.

V and J are TRBV5-6 and TRBJ2-7, with D hard to call. Trimming took 3 bases from V and 3 from J, leaving 16 bases between them. This CDR3 spans 15 amino acids. Germline values: CDR1 SGHDT, CDR2 YYEEEE. The CDR3 is CASSSGGVELYEQYF. The DNA for the CDR3 is TGTGCCAGCAGCTCGGGCGGAGTCGAACTCTACGAGCAGTACTTC.

This clone has only one observation. The identical CDR3 is also encoded by other nucleotide sequences in the sample. This rearrangement joins TRBV5-1 to TRBJ1-1, with D possibly matching TRBD1 (5 bases). The germline gives CDR1 SGHRS, CDR2 YFSETQ. The length of the CDR3 is 14 residues. Trimming took 1 base from V and 5 from J, leaving 12 bases between them. The CDR3 spells CASSLSQGGTEAFF. The CDR3, as DNA: TGCGCCAGCAGCTTGTCTCAGGGAGGGACTGAAGCTTTCTTT. Full variable domain (rest looked up from reference TRBV5-1 and TRBJ1-1): KAGVTQTPRYLIKTRGQQVTLSCSPISGHRSVSWYQQTPGQGLQFLFEYFSETQRNKGNFPGRFSGRQFSNSRSEMNVSTLELGDSALYLCASSLSQGGTEAFFGQGTRLTVV.

This chain connects TRBV15 to TRBJ1-1, with D unclear. The CDR3 consists of 15 residues. V lost 6 bases to trimming and J lost 3 bases, with 17 bases between them. CDR1 is LNHNV, CDR2 YYDKDF, per germline (reference sequence). DNA for the CDR3: TGTGCCACCAGGGCCTTGGAGGGTGGGGACACTGAAGCTTTCTTT. This gives the protein CATRALEGGDTEAFF.

The J gene is TRBJ1-4, the V gene TRBV4-3; 8 nucleotides match TRBD1. This CDR3 is built from 15 residues. Germline CDR1 LGHNA, CDR2 YSLEER. Losses at the gene ends were 0 bases for V and 3 bases for J; bases not matched to a gene: 0. Here the CDR3 DNA reads TGCGCCAGCAGCCAAGAACAGGGGGCTAATGAAAAACTGTTTTTT. Protein product: CASSQEQGANEKLFF.

The V and J genes are TRBV5-6 and TRBJ2-1; possibly TRBD2 for D (6 bases). The V gene's germline CDR1 is SGHDT and CDR2 YYEEEE. The V and J ends lost 2 bases and 4 bases respectively, with 13 bases between them. The CDR3 runs to 15 residues. In DNA form, the CDR3 reads TGTGCCAGCAGCTTTTCCGGGAGAGGGTACAATGAGCAGTTCTTC. Translated, it gives CASSFSGRGYNEQFF.

CDR3 sequence: CASSEGTSGRGLADTQYF. Here the CDR3 DNA reads TGTGCCAGCAGCGAGGGGACTAGCGGGAGAGGTCTTGCAGATACGCAGTATTTT. The chain joins TRBV7-8 to TRBJ2-3; 14 bases line up with TRBD2. The ends lost 5 bases at V and 4 bases at J; junction bases unmatched: 11. The V gene's germline CDR1 is SGHVS and CDR2 FQNEAQ. This CDR3 has 18 amino acids.

This clone was picked up a small number of times. This rearrangement joins TRBV6-5 to TRBJ1-1; D uncertain. Germline V gene sequence: CDR1 MNHEY, CDR2 SVGAGI. Deletions cut 6 bases from V and 3 bases from J, with 8 bases between. This CDR3 comprises 12 residues. The CDR3 DNA is TGTGCCAGCAGAGGAGGATACACTGAAGCTTTCTTT. It yields the protein CASRGGYTEAFF.

In regard to this clone: The same CDR3 is also encoded by other DNA sequences in this sample. This chain joins TRBV28 and TRBJ2-3, with 7 bases that match TRBD1. Germline CDR1 MDHEN, CDR2 SYDVKM. The V gene end was trimmed by 2 bases and the J gene end by 2 bases; junction bases not matched to a gene: 1. CDR3 size: 14 residues. In DNA form, the CDR3 reads TGTGCCAGCAGTTTAGGGACAGCCACAGATACGCAGTATTTT. This gives the protein CASSLGTATDTQYF.

The chain couples TRBV25-1 to TRBJ1-1; D call uncertain. Trimming removed 1 base at V and 6 bases at J, with 12 bases between. CDR3 length: 14 amino acids. Germline V gives CDR1 MGHDK, CDR2 SYGVNS. The CDR3, as DNA: TGTGCCAGCAGTGAATCAACGGGGAAACCTGAAGCTTTCTTT. Its protein is CASSESTGKPEAFF.

In its sample, this clone was seen once. This chain links TRBV5-1 with TRBJ1-1; D might be TRBD1 (5 bases). The V end lost 0 bases, the J end lost 4 bases, and 16 bases lay between the germline ends. CDR1 is SGHRS, CDR2 YFSETQ, per germline. The CDR3 is 16 residues long. The CDR3 protein is CASSLARQGLFTEAFF. The CDR3 nucleotides are TGCGCCAGCAGCTTGGCCCGGCAGGGCCTTTTCACTGAAGCTTTCTTT.

For this clone: Additional DNA sequences in this sample encode the identical CDR3. The CDR3 loop reads CASSLFGGSYEQYF. CDR3 coding DNA: TGTGCCAGCAGTTTATTTGGGGGCTCCTACGAGCAGTACTTC. The chain is built from TRBV28 and TRBJ2-7, with D tentatively TRBD1 or TRBD2 (5 bases each). Trimming stripped 1 base from V and 0 bases from J, with 7 bases between. Germline V gene sequence: CDR1 MDHEN, CDR2 SYDVKM. The CDR3 has 14 residues.

Concerning this clone itself: Other DNA sequences in the same sample also yield this CDR3. The CDR3 reads CASSPRGYEQYF. The CDR3 coding sequence is TGTGCCAGCTCACCACGCGGGTACGAGCAGTACTTC. The rearrangement uses TRBV18 and TRBJ2-7, with D maybe TRBD2 (5 bases). CDR1 KGHSH and CDR2 LQKENI come from the germline V gene. The CDR3 has 12 residues. Trimming pared 1 base from V and 4 bases from J, leaving 5 bases between. Using reference TRBV18 and TRBJ2-7 for the parts outside the CDR3, the full variable domain is NAGVMQNPRHLVRRRGQEARLRCSPMKGHSHVYWYRQLPEEGLKFMVYLQKENIIDESGMPKERFSAEFPKEGPSILRIQQVVRGDSAAYFCASSPRGYEQYFGPGTRLTVT.

The chain combines TRBV6-6 with TRBJ2-1; the D gene is possibly TRBD2 (6 bases). The CDR3 contains 12 residues. Germline CDR1 and CDR2: MNHNY and SVGAGI (reference sequence). V lost 7 bases and J lost 7, with 11 bases in between. The chain's CDR3 is CASTQRANEQFF. Here the CDR3 DNA reads TGTGCCAGCACCCAGCGGGCTAATGAGCAGTTCTTC.

V and J are TRBV28 and TRBJ2-6; D may be TRBD2 (6 bases). Germline lookup yields CDR1 MDHEN and CDR2 SYDVKM. The CDR3 spans 18 residues. Trimming cost V 7 bases and J 0 bases, with 19 bases left between them. CDR3 nucleotides: TGTGCCAGCACTCAAACGGGGGATATTGTCTCTGGGGCCAACGTCCTGACTTTC. The encoded protein is CASTQTGDIVSGANVLTF.

This chain uses TRBV6-5 with TRBJ2-7, with 11 bases aligning to TRBD2. With V trimmed by 7 bases and J by 2 bases, 7 bases remained unmatched. The length of the CDR3 is 15 residues. Germline V gives CDR1 MNHEY, CDR2 SVGAGI. The CDR3 coding sequence is TGTGCCAGCAAGATAGCGGGAGGGTTCCCCTACGAGCAGTACTTC. This translates into CASKIAGGFPYEQYF.

This clone is a singleton in its sample. The gene calls are TRBV28 and TRBJ2-7, with TRBD1 matching over 9 bases. This CDR3 comprises 16 residues. Trimming at V came to 3 bases and at J to 4 bases, leaving 10 bases not matched to a gene. CDR1 is MDHEN and CDR2 is SYDVKM in the germline V gene. The CDR3: CASSLGTGINLYEQYF. CDR3 nucleotide sequence: TGTGCCAGCAGTTTGGGGACAGGGATCAATTTGTACGAGCAGTACTTC.